This TCR beta chain was documented in a study of CD8 T cells in Susac syndrome (dated by TCRdb to about 2019). The study in broad terms: The study used repertoire sequencing to test whether antigen drove CD8+ T cell activation and differentiation in Susac syndrome. Here is what the overall study found, with its caveats: The number of individuals in the TCR sequencing and HLA analysis was recognized as being relatively small.

RNA was extracted with the RNeasy kit and 0.5 to 1 ug was reverse transcribed using random hexamers. TCR beta CDR3 regions were amplified with the immunoSEQ multiplex PCR assay covering 54 Vbeta and 13 Jbeta segments. PCR amplification bias was corrected using a synthetic template baseline for primer optimization and computational correction. The published analysis was carried out like this. Reads were annotated to V, D and J genes according to IMGT and were analyzed with immunoSEQ Analyzer, with only productive sequences retained. Clonality was computed as one minus Shannon entropy normalized by log2 of the number of productive unique sequences. For each patient and control, public and private clones were evaluated among the 100 most prevalent clones. A clone was defined as Susac-specific if it was absent from the healthy and MS cohorts, from about 1,100 published viral clones and from other ImmuneACCESS disease sequences. TCRdb reprocessed the public reads (quality trimming at Q25 with fastp, clone calling with MiXCR) and kept in-frame beta chains. A single entry per CDR3 protein holds the most common genes and DNA from its merged rows. TCRdb, rather than the study authors, made the V and J calls. For this sample there are 100,000 to 150,000 distinct CDR3 sequences; roughly 92% appear just once. Roughly 0.095% of the sample belongs to the ten largest clones.

Taken from the germline V gene (reference sequence), the CDR1 and CDR2 loops are SGHNT and YYREEE. Cut back by 4 bases and 7 bases, the V and J ends lie 18 bases apart. The CDR3 holds 15 amino acids from the cysteine to the phenylalanine. CDR3 DNA only is kept here, 45 bases in frame from base 1. A note on this clonotype: It lacks a known antigen. Base-call qualities are not available, and no considerably larger clone is one nucleotide away.

Peripheral blood CD8+ and CD4+ T cells from healthy donors, Susac syndrome patients and multiple sclerosis patients were profiled using high-throughput TCR beta sequencing. Healthy donors were included as age- and sex-matched controls. Bulk CD8+ and CD4+ T cells were purified by magnetic negative isolation, while CD8+ TEMRA cells were enriched using FACS. Blood was collected in EDTA tubes and processed within 24 hours, with PBMCs isolated through density gradient centrifugation. PBMCs intended for TCR sequencing were cryopreserved in liquid nitrogen and were subsequently thawed in a 37 degrees C water bath. Purity of sorted or isolated CD4+, CD8+ and CD8+ TEMRA cells was at least 90%.

This receptor was obtained from a human donor in good health. The receptor chain draws on TRBV5-4 and TRBJ2-1; the D gene is perhaps TRBD2, on 6 matching bases. Specimen: CD4+ T cells from PBMCs. Here is the DNA: TGTGCCAGCAGCCTGGGACTCCCTCGTGAGAATGAGCAGTTCTTC. This codes for CASSLGLPRENEQFF.